The 5 T cell receptor beta chains given below trace back to one sample, sequenced in a study of T-cell reconstitution after alpha-beta-depleted transplantation in children. Using unique molecular identifiers, the investigators prepared the TCRbeta library. TCRdb itself ran the PCR reads through MiXCR, one entry per CDR3 protein. Counted here are 500,000 to 650,000 distinct CDR3 sequences, about an eighth occurring once; the ten biggest clones make up about 14%. The sample in question was PBMCs, mostly from graft donor cells, obtained 180 days after TCRalphabeta/CD19-depleted stem cell transplant. The receptors were gathered from a female patient between 2 and 15 years old who had a stem cell transplant for aplastic anemia, so the T cells may come from the graft donor.

This clonotype was seen a handful of times. The rearrangement links TRBV5-1 to TRBJ1-2, with D perhaps TRBD1 (5 bases). Germline loops: CDR1 SGHRS, CDR2 YFSETQ. Trimming removed 3 bases from V and 4 bases from J, with 10 bases in between. The CDR3 loop spans 13 amino acids. The CDR3 sequence is CASSSRQSYGYTF. For the CDR3, the DNA is TGCGCCAGCAGCTCAAGACAGTCCTATGGCTACACCTTC.

This clonotype was seen a handful of times. This chain joins TRBV12-3 or TRBV12-4 and TRBJ2-7, with 10 bases fitting TRBD2. There are 14 residues in the CDR3. V trimming: 3 bases; J trimming: 6 bases; junction bases outside the gene matches: 5. The CDR3 sequence is CASSFSGREAEQYF. The CDR3 DNA reads as TGTGCCAGCAGTTTCAGCGGGAGGGAGGCCGAGCAGTACTTC.

This clonotype was counted between two and nine times. The chain has TRBV7-9 and TRBJ2-3, with TRBD2 matching 8 bases. Germline trimming cut 1 base from V and 2 bases from J; bases unmatched to any gene: 2. CDR1 and CDR2 (germline): SEHNR, FQNEAQ (reference sequence). The CDR3 totals 15 residues. This CDR3 reads CASSLGGRTTDTQYF. Here the CDR3 DNA reads TGTGCCAGCAGCTTAGGCGGGAGGACCACAGATACGCAGTATTTT.

This clonotype was observed a handful of times. The CDR3 protein is CATSRGDGYGYTF. The CDR3 nucleotides read TGTGCCACCAGCAGAGGGGACGGCTATGGCTACACCTTC. The V gene is TRBV15, the J gene TRBJ1-2, with D possibly TRBD1 on 5 matching bases. V was cut by 1 base and J by 4 bases, with 7 bases left in between. Germline assignment: CDR1 LNHNV and CDR2 YYDKDF (reference sequence). This CDR3 has 13 residues.

This clonotype was observed a few times. The J gene is TRBJ1-1, the V gene TRBV19; D unclear. The CDR3 totals 13 residues. Deletions cut 5 bases from V and 2 bases from J, with 9 bases between. The germline V gene has CDR1 LNHDA and CDR2 SQIVND (reference sequence). This chain's CDR3 is CASSRKVNTEAFF. The CDR3 DNA follows: TGTGCCAGTAGTCGTAAGGTAAACACTGAAGCTTTCTTT.